This T cell receptor (beta chain) came from a study of T-cell memory formation after mild COVID-19. Study as a whole: TCR clusters mostly belonged to single donors.

Regarding the study as a whole: Whether second-wave clones peaking at day 37 were SARS-CoV-2 specific went unconfirmed.

The CDR3 has 14 amino acids. The V gene's germline CDR1 is SEHNR and CDR2 FQNEAQ (reference sequence). Notes on this clonotype: Its antigen is unknown. One end of the junction does not line up with germline, which may come from a read error.

Via MiXCR, TCRdb re-called the 5' RACE reads, giving one row per CDR3 protein. The sample includes roughly 130,000 distinct CDR3 sequences, over 15% seen only once; the top ten take 5.2%. The V and J genes are TRBV7-9 and TRBJ1-6, with a possible D match to TRBD1 (5 bases). The TCR was taken from a man between 18 and 29 years old who had mild COVID-19 (a few samples of this study predate the infection). Cell type and time point are not known. The specimen was PBMCs or a T cell subset sorted from them (not recorded which). The CDR3 is CASSVGRDNSSLHF. In nucleotides, the CDR3 is TGTGCCAGCAGCGTGGGCAGGGATAATTCATCCCTCCACTTT.